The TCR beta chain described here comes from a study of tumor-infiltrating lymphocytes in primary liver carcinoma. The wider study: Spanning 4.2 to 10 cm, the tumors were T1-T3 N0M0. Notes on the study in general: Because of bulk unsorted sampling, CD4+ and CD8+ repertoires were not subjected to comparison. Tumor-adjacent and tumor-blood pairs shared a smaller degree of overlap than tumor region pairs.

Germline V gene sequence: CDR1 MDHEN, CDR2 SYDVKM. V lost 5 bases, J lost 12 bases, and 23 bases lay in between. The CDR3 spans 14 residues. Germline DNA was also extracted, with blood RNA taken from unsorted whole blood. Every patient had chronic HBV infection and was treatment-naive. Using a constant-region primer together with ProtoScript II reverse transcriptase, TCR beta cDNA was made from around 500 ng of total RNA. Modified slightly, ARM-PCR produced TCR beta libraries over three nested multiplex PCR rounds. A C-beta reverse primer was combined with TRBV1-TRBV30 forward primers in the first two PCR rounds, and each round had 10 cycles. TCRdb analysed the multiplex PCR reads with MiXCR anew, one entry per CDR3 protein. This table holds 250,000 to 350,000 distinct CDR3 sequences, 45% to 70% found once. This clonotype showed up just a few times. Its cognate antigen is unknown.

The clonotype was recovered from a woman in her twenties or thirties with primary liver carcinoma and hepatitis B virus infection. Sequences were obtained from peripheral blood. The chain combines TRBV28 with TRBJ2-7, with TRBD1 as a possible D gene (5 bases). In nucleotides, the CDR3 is TGTGCCAGCAGTCAGGGCAACCTGATCCTAAGGCGGTACTTC. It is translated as CASSQGNLILRRYF. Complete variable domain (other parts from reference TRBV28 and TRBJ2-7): DVKVTQSSRYLVKRTGEKVFLECVQDMDHENMFWYRQDPGLGLRLIYFSYDVKMKEKGDIPEGYSVSREKKERFSLILESASTNQTSMYLCASSQGNLILRRYFGPGTRLTVT.